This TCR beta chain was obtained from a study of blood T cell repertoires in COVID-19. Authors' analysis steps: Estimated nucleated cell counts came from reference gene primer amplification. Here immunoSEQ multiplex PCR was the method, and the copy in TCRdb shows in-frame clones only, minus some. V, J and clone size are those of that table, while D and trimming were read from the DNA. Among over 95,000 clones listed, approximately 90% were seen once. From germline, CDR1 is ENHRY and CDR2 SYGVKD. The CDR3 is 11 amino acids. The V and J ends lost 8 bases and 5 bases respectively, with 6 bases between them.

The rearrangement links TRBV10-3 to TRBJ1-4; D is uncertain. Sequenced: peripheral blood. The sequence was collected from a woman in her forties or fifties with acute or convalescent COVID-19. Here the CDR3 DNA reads TGTGCCATCGGGCAGAATGAAAAACTGTTTTTT. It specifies CAIGQNEKLFF.